This entry is about one T cell receptor beta chain. This record belongs to a study of shared clonotypes between healthy human individuals. Germline CDR1 and CDR2: MNHNS and SASEGT. V trimming: 7 bases; J trimming: 6 bases; junction bases outside the gene matches: 4. This CDR3 is built from 14 residues. The repertoire was sequenced with immunoSEQ multiplex PCR; TCRdb's copy has only in-frame clones and lacks some. This repertoire shows some 1 million clones, 75% found once; its top ten account for about 1.5%. Sequenced material: memory CD4+ T cells sorted from blood. Specified subset: CD45RA-negative fraction. The clonotype comes from a man in his late teens or twenties in good health. This chain joins TRBV6-1 and TRBJ2-1; TRBD2 matches 12 bases. CDR3 sequence reads: CASTLAGGLNEQFF. DNA for the CDR3: TGTGCCAGCACCCTAGCGGGGGGGCTCAATGAGCAGTTCTTC.